Sequencing of this TCR beta chain was carried out in a study of blood T cell repertoires in COVID-19 (dated by TCRdb to the early 2020s). Describing the broader study: Samples covering the acute and convalescent phases of COVID-19 were provided by collaborators in the United States, Italy and Spain. The material from the prospective study consisted of cDNA or gDNA derived from T cells, B-cell-depleted T cells, or PBMCs. Deeply sampled blood TCRbeta repertoires from subjects exposed to, actively infected with, or recovered from COVID-19 were included in the dataset. The repertoires were released in a freely available public database meant as a resource for research on the immune response to SARS-CoV-2. Samples were obtained from the ongoing ImmuneRACE study (first 160 participants) and from over 1,000 subjects provided by 6 global collaborators. A de-identified subject ID, COVID-19 status, age in years and sex were almost always included in the sample metadata. Where available, HLA class I and class II types were taken from metadata supplied by the sample provider and were not determined by assay-based typing. On the study overall, not on this receptor specifically: Clinical and demographic metadata were provided uncurated, with the amount varying by source and participant.

The CDR1 and CDR2 encoded by the germline V gene (reference sequence) are MNHEY and SMNVEV. The CDR3 has 14 amino acids, counting the end cysteine and phenylalanine. Only CDR3 DNA is held: 42 bases, read in frame from base 1. At the junction V is shortened by 10 bases and J by 3 bases, with 15 bases in between. TCRbeta CDR3 regions were amplified from genomic DNA by means of the immunoSEQ Assay, a bias-controlled multiplex PCR. Per the authors' processing: Nucleated cell counts per sample were estimated from amplification of reference gene primers within the assay. To quantify the absolute abundance of each unique TCRbeta CDR3 rearrangement, sequence reads were collapsed and filtered. For each sample, productive Simpson clonality was calculated as the square root of Simpson's diversity index over productive rearrangements. TCRdb re-hosts the immuneACCESS table, in-frame sequences only. Its copies lack some clones; in the studies checked, an unresolved V gene accounts for under half of them, and the cause for the rest is not known. V, J and clone size are those of that table, while D and trimming were read from the DNA. This sample holds some 150,000 clones; about four fifths were observed only once. Of the sample, about 2.7% is held by the ten largest clones.

The collaborating institutions used their own protocols to collect whole blood in K2EDTA tubes. For TCRbeta analysis, collaborators shipped samples as frozen whole blood, isolated PBMCs, or DNA extracted from either of those sample types. This clone has only one observation. The target of this receptor is not known. Base qualities are not recorded, but no much larger clone differs from it by a single base. The V and J genes are TRBV27 and TRBJ2-2; the D region possibly corresponds to TRBD1 (5 bases align). The source of this sequence is a human donor with acute or convalescent COVID-19. The donor label of this sample is uncertain. Sequenced input: peripheral blood. The CDR3 region reads CAKRGQYYTGELFF. The bases read TGTGCCAAAAGGGGCCAGTACTACACCGGGGAGCTGTTTTTT.